The next 18 T cell receptor beta chains were all read from a single sample in a study of T cell responses to AZD1222 COVID-19 vaccine. The protocol was immunoSEQ multiplex PCR, while the TCRdb copy is restricted to in-frame clones and leaves out a portion. Of about 140,000 clones in the sample, 85% to 90% were seen once. Sequences were derived from peripheral blood, sampled 28 days after the second AZD1222 dose. The receptors derive from an adult who received the AZD1222 COVID-19 vaccine.

This sequence joins TRBV5-1 and TRBJ2-7; no clear D gene. V lost 0 bases, J lost 6 bases, and 4 bases lay in between. The CDR3 is made up of 11 amino acids. Looked up from germline, CDR1 is SGHRS and CDR2 is YFSETQ. CDR3 coding DNA: TGCGCCAGCAGCTTGGCCCGCGAGCAGTACTTC. Amino acids: CASSLAREQYF.

The V and J genes are TRBV28 and TRBJ2-1; D is possibly TRBD1 (6 bases). The germline V gene has CDR1 MDHEN and CDR2 SYDVKM. This CDR3 spans 13 amino acids. In DNA, the CDR3 is TGTGCAACTGGGACACCCTCCTACAATGAGCAGTTCTTC. Protein sequence: CATGTPSYNEQFF.

A word on this clone: Relative to the germline gene, one junction end is altered; a read error may explain this. The chain has TRBV4-1 and TRBJ1-3; D remains unclear. The V gene's germline CDR1 is MGHRA and CDR2 YSYEKL. CDR3 size: 15 residues. CDR3 sequence reads: CASSLSSGYGNTTYF. The CDR3 DNA sequence: TGCGCCAGCAGCCTATCTTCTGGGTACGGAAACACCACATATTTT.

The chain couples TRBV7-2 to TRBJ2-1, with TRBD2 as a possible D gene (6 bases). CDR1 is SGHTA and CDR2 is FQGNSA in the germline V gene. With 5 bases removed from V and 0 bases from J, the gap between germline ends came to 17 bases. This CDR3 spans 17 amino acids. CDR3 protein: CASSPEGLSGSYNEQFF. The CDR3 DNA follows: TGTGCCAGCAGCCCGGAGGGACTTTCCGGCTCCTACAATGAGCAGTTCTTC.

This clone has only a few counts. V usage is TRBV9 and J usage is TRBJ2-2; perhaps TRBD1 as D (6 bases). The CDR3 consists of 14 residues. The V end was cut by 4 bases, the J end by 5 bases, with 12 bases between. Germline assignment: CDR1 SGDLS and CDR2 YYNGEE. The CDR3 nucleotides read TGTGCCAGCAGCTCTGAAACAGGGACCGGGGAGCTGTTTTTT. This gives the protein CASSSETGTGELFF. The full variable domain, with the rest looked up from reference TRBV9 and TRBJ2-2, is DSGVTQTPKHLITATGQRVTLRCSPRSGDLSVYWYQQSLDQGLQFLIQYYNGEERAKGNILERFSAQQFPDLHSELNLSSLELGDSALYFCASSSETGTGELFFGEGSRLTVL.

The V and J genes are TRBV29-1 and TRBJ1-1; D is uncertain. Deletions cut 7 bases from V and 5 bases from J, with 17 bases between. Germline CDR1 SQVTM, CDR2 ANQGSEA. The CDR3 consists of 13 residues. The CDR3, as DNA: TGCAGCGCCCACCCCGGGGATGGTACTGAAGCTTTCTTT. This translates into CSAHPGDGTEAFF. Using reference TRBV29-1 and TRBJ1-1 for the parts outside the CDR3, the full variable domain is SAVISQKPSRDICQRGTSLTIQCQVDSQVTMMFWYRQQPGQSLTLIATANQGSEATYESGFVIDKFPISRPNLTFSTLTVSNMSPEDSSIYLCSAHPGDGTEAFFGQGTRLTVV.

The V call is TRBV7-2, the J call TRBJ2-7; D unresolved. V was clipped by 3 bases and J by 6 bases, with 18 bases between them. The germline V gene encodes CDR1 SGHTA and CDR2 FQGNSA. The CDR3 has 15 amino acids. The CDR3 region is CASSLGNRALAEQYF. The CDR3 bases are TGTGCCAGCAGCTTGGGGAACAGAGCCCTGGCCGAGCAGTACTTC.

The V call is TRBV2, the J call TRBJ2-3, with a weak D call TRBD1 (5 bases). The CDR3 totals 14 residues. Trimming shortened V by 7 bases and J by 5 bases, and 16 bases separated the two germline ends. The germline V gene encodes CDR1 SNHLY and CDR2 FYNNEI. The CDR3 bases are TGTGCCAGCAAAGGGGTAGAAAGGCAAGATACGCAGTATTTT. Amino acid sequence: CASKGVERQDTQYF.

The chain's CDR3 is CASSPGQGGEPQHF. DNA of the CDR3: TGCGCCAGCAGCCCGGGACAGGGGGGCGAGCCCCAGCATTTT. V is TRBV5-1 and J is TRBJ1-5, with 11 bases identical to TRBD1. CDR3 length equals 14 residues. CDR1 and CDR2 from the germline V gene are SGHRS and YFSETQ. V shed 4 bases, J shed 8 bases, and the junction held 5 bases outside the gene matches.

The chain joins TRBV20-1 to TRBJ2-5; possible D gene TRBD2, 6 bases. CDR1 and CDR2 (germline): DFQATT, SNEGSKA (reference sequence). The CDR3 sequence is 11 residues long. V shed 7 bases and J shed 5 bases, with 11 bases lying between them. CDR3 protein: CSGLATETQYF. The CDR3 DNA follows: TGCAGTGGCCTAGCGACCGAGACCCAGTACTTC.

This clone has more than one count but fewer than ten. The chain joins TRBV11-3 to TRBJ2-1; 15 bases match TRBD2. Trimming took 6 bases from V and 10 from J; bases not matched to a gene: 4. Germline V gene sequence: CDR1 SGHNT, CDR2 YENEEA. The CDR3 consists of 14 residues. CDR3 DNA sequence: TGTGCCAGCAGACCCGGGACTAGCGGGGGGGAGCAGTTCTTC. It encodes CASRPGTSGGEQFF.

The rearrangement joins TRBV30 to TRBJ2-5; D is possibly TRBD1 (6 bases). This CDR3 is 13 amino acids long. CDR1 is GTSNPN, CDR2 SVGIG, per germline (reference sequence). V was clipped by 5 bases and J by 4 bases, with 14 bases between them. The CDR3 DNA reads as TGTGCCTGGTCACAGGGTTTGGGAGAGACCCAGTACTTC. It codes for CAWSQGLGETQYF.

This rearrangement joins TRBV2 to TRBJ2-7; 8 nucleotides align to TRBD1. CDR1 is SNHLY, CDR2 FYNNEI, per germline. V was clipped by 8 bases and J by 6 bases; unmatched bases: 6. The CDR3 loop spans 12 amino acids. The CDR3 DNA is TGTGCCAGCGGGGGGACAGGCGGCGAGCAGTACTTC. Its translation: CASGGTGGEQYF.

The CDR3 coding sequence is TGTGCCAGCTCCCAGACTAGCGGGAGGGTTGAGCAGTTCTTC. The encoded protein is CASSQTSGRVEQFF. J is TRBJ2-1 and V is TRBV18; TRBD2 agrees at 14 bases. The ends lost 6 bases at V and 9 bases at J; junction bases unmatched: 4. The CDR3 extends over 14 amino acids. Germline loops: CDR1 KGHSH, CDR2 LQKENI.

V gene TRBV6-6 combines with J gene TRBJ2-2; TRBD2 might be the D (7 bases). The germline V gene encodes CDR1 MNHNY and CDR2 SVGAGI (reference sequence). The CDR3 contains 16 residues. V shed 7 bases and J shed 1 base, with 16 bases lying between them. The chain's CDR3 is CASTSRGAGNTGELFF. The CDR3 DNA reads as TGTGCCAGCACAAGTCGGGGGGCGGGGAACACCGGGGAGCTGTTTTTT.

Comments on this clone: The same CDR3 can be traced to other DNA sequences in this sample. V gene TRBV18 combines with J gene TRBJ1-1, with TRBD1 as a possible D gene (6 bases). The CDR3 is 14 amino acids. Germline CDR1 and CDR2: KGHSH and LQKENI. V was shortened by 1 base and J by 2 bases, with 8 bases between the two germline ends. CDR3 DNA sequence: TGTGCCAGCTCACCACGGACAGCCAACACTGAAGCTTTCTTT. Protein: CASSPRTANTEAFF. Using reference TRBV18 and TRBJ1-1 for the parts outside the CDR3, the full variable domain is NAGVMQNPRHLVRRRGQEARLRCSPMKGHSHVYWYRQLPEEGLKFMVYLQKENIIDESGMPKERFSAEFPKEGPSILRIQQVVRGDSAAYFCASSPRTANTEAFFGQGTRLTVV.

The V gene is TRBV19, the J gene TRBJ1-1, with 7 bases aligning to TRBD1. This CDR3 region has 14 residues. CDR1 and CDR2 from the germline V gene are LNHDA and SQIVND (reference sequence). The junction had 2 bases not matched to a gene; V was cut back by 3 bases and J by 1 base. The CDR3 DNA reads TGTGCCAGTAGTATTAAGGGGGCGAACACTGAAGCTTTCTTT. Protein sequence: CASSIKGANTEAFF.

The gene calls are TRBV9 and TRBJ1-4; possibly TRBD1 for D (5 bases). V was trimmed by 5 bases and J by 8 bases, leaving 16 bases between them. The CDR3 totals 14 residues. The germline gives CDR1 SGDLS, CDR2 YYNGEE. CDR3 in amino acids: CASSPWRGNEKLFF. The CDR3 bases are TGTGCCAGCAGTCCGTGGAGGGGAAACGAAAAACTGTTTTTT.